Listed below are T cell receptor beta chains from one sample, sequenced in a study of blood T cell repertoires in COVID-19. Data came from immunoSEQ multiplex PCR; TCRdb stores just in-frame clones and leaves some out. The table shows 25,000 to 30,000 clones, with around 90% occurring only once. The sequenced material came from peripheral blood. Receptors were obtained from a human donor in a cohort sampled during active COVID-19. CDR3s include the opening cysteine and the closing phenylalanine or tryptophan. Each record gives: CDR3 length, V gene, clone size, J gene, D gene, CDR3 DNA, CDR3 protein. The D gene is left open where the match is weak. Clone size is shown for a subset of rows, as once, few, many or a class of expanded clone.

>16|TRBV4-2|-|TRBJ2-4|TRBD2
TGTGCCAGCAGCCAAGATATGCGGGGGGTAGGTCACATTCAGTACTTC
CASSQDMRGVGHIQYF
>14|TRBV3-1/TRBV3-2|-|TRBJ2-7|-
TGTGCCAGCAGCTGGGCAGGGAACTCCTACGAGCAGTACTTC
CASSWAGNSYEQYF
>13|TRBV11-2|-|TRBJ1-1|-
TGTGCCAGCGGAATGACACGTAACACTGAAGCTTTCTTT
CASGMTRNTEAFF
>15|TRBV27|few|TRBJ2-5|TRBD2
TGTGCCAGCAAGGGCTTTGCGGGGGGGCTCGAGACCCAGTACTTC
CASKGFAGGLETQYF
>15|TRBV9|-|TRBJ2-1|TRBD1
TGTGCCAGCAGCGTCCGGGACAGGGGCTACAATGAGCAGTTCTTC
CASSVRDRGYNEQFF
>15|TRBV3-1/TRBV3-2|once|TRBJ2-1|-
TGTGCCAGCAGCCACGACGTGGCTACCGGCGGTGAGCAGTTCTTC
CASSHDVATGGEQFF
>13|TRBV12-3/TRBV12-4|-|TRBJ1-2|-
TGTGCCAGCAGTGAGGATTCTAACTATGGCTACACCTTC
CASSEDSNYGYTF
>15|TRBV25-1|-|TRBJ1-2|-
TGTGCCAGCAGTGAAGGGGCGGGGGGAAGAGTTGGCTACACCTTC
CASSEGAGGRVGYTF
>14|TRBV11-2|-|TRBJ2-1|TRBD2
TGTGCCAGCAGCTTAGGTTGGACTAGCGGGGAGCAGTTCTTC
CASSLGWTSGEQFF
>11|TRBV12-3/TRBV12-4|-|TRBJ1-1|TRBD1
TGTGCCAGCACCCCGGGACAGGAAGCTTTCTTT
CASTPGQEAFF
>15|TRBV5-4|-|TRBJ2-1|TRBD2
TGTGCCAGCAGCACTAAAGCGGGGCCTTACAATGAGCAGTTCTTC
CASSTKAGPYNEQFF
>14|TRBV5-4|-|TRBJ2-5|TRBD2
TGTGCCAGCAGCTTTGGCGGGGGTGGTGAGACCCAGTACTTC
CASSFGGGGETQYF
>15|TRBV11-1|-|TRBJ2-7|-
TGTGCCAGCAGCTTAGCTATGGGCAGGGACTACGAGCAGTACTTC
CASSLAMGRDYEQYF
>16|TRBV7-2|-|TRBJ2-3|-
TGTGCCAGCAGCCCGCGAAGGGGGGGCCTAACAGATACGCAGTATTTT
CASSPRRGGLTDTQYF